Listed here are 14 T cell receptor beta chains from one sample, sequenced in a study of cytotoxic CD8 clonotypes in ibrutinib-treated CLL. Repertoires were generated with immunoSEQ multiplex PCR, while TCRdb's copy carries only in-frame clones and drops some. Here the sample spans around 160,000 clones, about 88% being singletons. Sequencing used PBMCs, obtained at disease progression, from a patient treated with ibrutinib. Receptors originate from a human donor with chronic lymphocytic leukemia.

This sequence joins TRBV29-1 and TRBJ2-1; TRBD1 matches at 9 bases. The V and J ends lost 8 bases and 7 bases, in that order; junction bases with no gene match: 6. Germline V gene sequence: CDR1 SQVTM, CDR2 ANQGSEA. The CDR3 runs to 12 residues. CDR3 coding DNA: TGCAGCACCACCGGGACAGGGAATGAGCAGTTCTTC. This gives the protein CSTTGTGNEQFF.

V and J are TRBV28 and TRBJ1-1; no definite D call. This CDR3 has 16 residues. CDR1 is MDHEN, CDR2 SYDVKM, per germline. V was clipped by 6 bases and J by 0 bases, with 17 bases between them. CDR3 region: CASSRPLEGLNTEAFF. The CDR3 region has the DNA TGTGCCAGCAGCCGACCCCTCGAAGGGCTGAACACTGAAGCTTTCTTT.

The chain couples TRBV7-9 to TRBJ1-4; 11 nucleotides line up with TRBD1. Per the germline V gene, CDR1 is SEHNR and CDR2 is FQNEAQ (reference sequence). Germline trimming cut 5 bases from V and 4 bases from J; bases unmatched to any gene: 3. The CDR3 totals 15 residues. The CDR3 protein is CASSGTGGSNEKLFF. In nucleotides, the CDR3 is TGTGCCAGCAGCGGGACAGGGGGAAGTAATGAAAAACTGTTTTTT.

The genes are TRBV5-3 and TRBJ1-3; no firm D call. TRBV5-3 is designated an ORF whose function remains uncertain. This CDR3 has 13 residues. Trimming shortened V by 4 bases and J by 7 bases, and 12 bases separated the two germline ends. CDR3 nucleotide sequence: TGTGCCAGAAGCACCATTCCGTGGAACACCATATATTTT. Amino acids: CARSTIPWNTIYF.

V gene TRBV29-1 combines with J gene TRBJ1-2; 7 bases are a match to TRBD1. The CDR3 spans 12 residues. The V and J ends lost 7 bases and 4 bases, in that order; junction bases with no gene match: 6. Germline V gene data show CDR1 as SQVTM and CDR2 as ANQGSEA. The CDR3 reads CSAGGGSYGYTF. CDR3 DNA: TGCAGCGCAGGGGGGGGATCCTATGGCTACACCTTC. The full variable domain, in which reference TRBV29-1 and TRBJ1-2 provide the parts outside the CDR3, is SAVISQKPSRDICQRGTSLTIQCQVDSQVTMMFWYRQQPGQSLTLIATANQGSEATYESGFVIDKFPISRPNLTFSTLTVSNMSPEDSSIYLCSAGGGSYGYTFGSGTRLTVV.

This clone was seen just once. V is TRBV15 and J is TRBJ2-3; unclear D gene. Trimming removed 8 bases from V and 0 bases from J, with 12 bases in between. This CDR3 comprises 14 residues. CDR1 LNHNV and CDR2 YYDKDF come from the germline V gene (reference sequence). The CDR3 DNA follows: TGTGCCACCTCGAATTGGGGAAGCACAGATACGCAGTATTTT. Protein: CATSNWGSTDTQYF.

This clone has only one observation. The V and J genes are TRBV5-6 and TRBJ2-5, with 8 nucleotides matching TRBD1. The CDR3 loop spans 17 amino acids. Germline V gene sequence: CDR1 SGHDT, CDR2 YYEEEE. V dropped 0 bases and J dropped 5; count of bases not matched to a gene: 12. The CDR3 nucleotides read TGTGCCAGCAGCTTGGCAAACGGACAAAGACAGGGGGAGACCCAGTACTTC. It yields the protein CASSLANGQRQGETQYF.

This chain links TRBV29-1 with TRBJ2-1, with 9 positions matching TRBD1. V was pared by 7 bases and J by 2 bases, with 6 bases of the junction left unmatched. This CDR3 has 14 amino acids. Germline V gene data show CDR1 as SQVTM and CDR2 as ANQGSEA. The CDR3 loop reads CSAPDRGAYNEQFF. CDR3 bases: TGCAGCGCCCCGGACAGGGGCGCCTACAATGAGCAGTTCTTC.

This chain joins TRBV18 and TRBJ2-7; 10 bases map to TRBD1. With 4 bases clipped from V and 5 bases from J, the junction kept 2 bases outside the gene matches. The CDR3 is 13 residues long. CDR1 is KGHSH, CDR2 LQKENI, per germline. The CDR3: CASSLGQGDEQYF. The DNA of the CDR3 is TGTGCCAGCTCACTCGGACAGGGGGACGAGCAGTACTTC.

For the CDR3, the DNA is TGCGCCAGCAGCGAGGCTAGCGCCAGTCACGAGCAGTACTTC. Amino acid sequence: CASSEASASHEQYF. V is TRBV10-2 and J is TRBJ2-7; D may be TRBD2 (6 bases). CDR3 length: 14 residues. Germline V gives CDR1 WSHSY, CDR2 SAAADI. The ends were cut back, 6 bases at V and 5 bases at J, with 17 bases in the middle.

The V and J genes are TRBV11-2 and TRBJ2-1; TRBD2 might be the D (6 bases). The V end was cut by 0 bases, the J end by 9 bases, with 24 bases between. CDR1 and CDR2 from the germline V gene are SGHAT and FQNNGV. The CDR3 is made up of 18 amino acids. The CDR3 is CASSLDRRAGYYPSEQFF. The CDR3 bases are TGTGCCAGCAGCTTAGATCGGCGAGCGGGCTATTATCCGAGTGAGCAGTTCTTC.

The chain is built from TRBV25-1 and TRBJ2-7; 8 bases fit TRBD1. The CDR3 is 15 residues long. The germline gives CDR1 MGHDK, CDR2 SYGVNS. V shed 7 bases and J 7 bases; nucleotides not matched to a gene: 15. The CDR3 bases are TGTGCCAGCACCCCAACACGAGACAGGGGAAGTGAGCAGTACTTC. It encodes CASTPTRDRGSEQYF.

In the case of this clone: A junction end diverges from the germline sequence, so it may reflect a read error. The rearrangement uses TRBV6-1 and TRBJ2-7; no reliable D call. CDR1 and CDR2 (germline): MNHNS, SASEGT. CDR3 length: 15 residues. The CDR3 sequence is CASREFLSAPYEQYF. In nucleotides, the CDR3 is TGTGCCAGCCGTGAGTTCCTCTCGGCCCCCTACGAGCAGTACTTC.

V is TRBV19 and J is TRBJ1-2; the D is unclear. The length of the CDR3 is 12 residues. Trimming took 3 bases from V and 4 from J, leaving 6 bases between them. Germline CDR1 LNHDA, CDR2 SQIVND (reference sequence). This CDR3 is CASSIAGYGYTF. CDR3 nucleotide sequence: TGTGCCAGTAGTATTGCCGGCTATGGCTACACCTTC.